This TCR beta chain emerged from a study of T cell changes during pregnancy in multiple sclerosis. CDR1 SGHVS and CDR2 FQNEAQ come from the germline V gene. With 5 bases clipped from V and 0 bases from J, the junction kept 2 bases outside the gene matches. The CDR3 totals 15 residues. This table comes from immunoSEQ multiplex PCR, and its TCRdb copy is limited to in-frame clones, with some not included. The sample holds 93,000 or so clones, approximately 90% seen once. The chain employs TRBV7-8 and TRBJ2-1; 9 positions match TRBD1. This receptor was obtained from a female donor with multiple sclerosis, enrolled in a pregnancy study. Here the sequenced sample was peripheral blood, taken before pregnancy. The CDR3 DNA is TGTGCCAGCAGCATGACAGGGGGCTCCTACAATGAGCAGTTCTTC. This translates into CASSMTGGSYNEQFF.